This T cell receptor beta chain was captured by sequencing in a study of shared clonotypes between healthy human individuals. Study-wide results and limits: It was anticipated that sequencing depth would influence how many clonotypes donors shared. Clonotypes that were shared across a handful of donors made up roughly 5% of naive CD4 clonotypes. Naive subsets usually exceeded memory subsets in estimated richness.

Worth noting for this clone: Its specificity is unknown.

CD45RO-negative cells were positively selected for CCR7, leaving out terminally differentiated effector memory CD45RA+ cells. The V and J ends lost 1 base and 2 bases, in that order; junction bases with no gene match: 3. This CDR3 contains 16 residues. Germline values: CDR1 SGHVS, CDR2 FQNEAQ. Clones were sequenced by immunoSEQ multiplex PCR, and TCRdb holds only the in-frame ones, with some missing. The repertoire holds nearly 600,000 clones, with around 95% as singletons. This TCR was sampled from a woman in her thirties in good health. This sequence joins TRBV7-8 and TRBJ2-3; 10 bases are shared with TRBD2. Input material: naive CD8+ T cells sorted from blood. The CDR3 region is CASSLGTSGITDTQYF. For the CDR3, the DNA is TGTGCCAGCAGCTTAGGGACTAGCGGCATCACAGATACGCAGTATTTT.